Listed here are 8 T cell receptor beta chains from one sample, sequenced in a study of OX40 agonist ivuxolimab in advanced cancers. The receptor library was made with the immunoSEQ multiplex PCR assay. In its TCRdb copy, this immuneACCESS table keeps in-frame sequences only and misses some clones. Where compared with another copy, unresolved V genes explain less than half of these, and the others have no known cause. Within this sample are tens of thousands of clones, with 89% of them counted one time only. Jointly, the top ten make up 9.5% to 15% of the sample. The sample was CD4+ or CD8+ T cells sorted from blood, taken in a trial of the OX40 agonist ivuxolimab. Receptor source: an adult with an advanced solid tumor such as melanoma, head and neck, liver or kidney cancer.

The chain joins TRBV5-4 to TRBJ2-7; D assignment may be TRBD1 or TRBD2 (5 bases each). The CDR3 runs to 13 residues. The germline gives CDR1 SGHNT, CDR2 YYREEE (reference sequence). The ends were cut back, 2 bases at V and 0 bases at J, with 6 bases in the middle. CDR3: CASSFGASYEQYF. The CDR3 DNA follows: TGTGCCAGCAGCTTCGGGGCCTCCTACGAGCAGTACTTC.

A single count supports this clone. V is TRBV11-1 and J is TRBJ1-2, with a tentative D call TRBD1 (5 bases). The CDR3 is 14 residues long. Trimming took off 5 bases at V and 3 bases at J, with 13 bases between the two ends. Germline V gene lookup returns CDR1 SGHAT and CDR2 FQDESV (reference sequence). DNA for the CDR3: TGTGCCAGCAGCCAGCCCGGACACCACTATGGCTACACCTTC. Residues: CASSQPGHHYGYTF. The full variable domain, rest sourced from reference TRBV11-1 and TRBJ1-2, is EAEVAQSPRYKITEKSQAVAFWCDPISGHATLYWYRQILGQGPELLVQFQDESVVDDSQLPKDRFSAERLKGVDSTLKIQPAELGDSAMYLCASSQPGHHYGYTFGSGTRLTVV.

The chain employs TRBV5-1 and TRBJ1-6; 7 bases line up with TRBD1. Germline V gene data show CDR1 as SGHRS and CDR2 as YFSETQ. Trimming at V came to 1 base and at J to 6 bases, leaving 1 base not matched to a gene. CDR3 length: 14 amino acids. The CDR3 region has the DNA TGCGCCAGCAGCTTGCCAGGGGGTAATTCACCCCTCCACTTT. Its translation: CASSLPGGNSPLHF.

This chain connects TRBV5-8 to TRBJ1-5, with 9 bases identical to TRBD1. CDR3 length equals 14 residues. From germline, CDR1 is SGHTS and CDR2 YDEGEE. Losses at the gene ends were 0 bases for V and 5 bases for J; bases not matched to a gene: 0. The CDR3 is CASSLGQGDQPQHF. The CDR3 DNA follows: TGTGCCAGCAGCTTGGGACAGGGGGATCAGCCCCAGCATTTT.

The chain joins TRBV5-4 to TRBJ2-7; tentative D call: TRBD1 (6 bases). Between the trimmed V and J ends, which lost 3 bases and 4 bases, there was a span of 11 bases. The V gene's germline CDR1 is SGHNT and CDR2 YYREEE (reference sequence). This CDR3 region has 13 residues. CDR3 protein: CASSWDKSYEQYF. The CDR3 coding sequence is TGTGCCAGCAGCTGGGACAAAAGTTACGAGCAGTACTTC.

Concerning this clone: Other DNA sequences in this sample translate to the same CDR3. V and J are TRBV29-1 and TRBJ2-2; D is possibly TRBD1 or TRBD2 (6 bases each). Germline V gene data show CDR1 as SQVTM and CDR2 as ANQGSEA. This CDR3 spans 16 amino acids. V shed 2 bases and J shed 1 base, with 14 bases lying between them. The CDR3, as DNA: TGCAGCGTTGAATTTCGGGGGCAGTGGAACACCGGGGAGCTGTTTTTT. This encodes CSVEFRGQWNTGELFF.

J is TRBJ1-5 and V is TRBV30, with 7 bases that match TRBD1. Germline V CDR1 and CDR2: GTSNPN, SVGIG (reference sequence). J lost 9 bases, V lost 5 bases, and 13 bases had no gene match. This CDR3 spans 14 amino acids. The CDR3 nucleotides read TGTGCCTGGGGCCTAACAGGGGCTTTCTGGCCCCAGCATTTT. This translates into CAWGLTGAFWPQHF.

The rearrangement uses TRBV19 and TRBJ2-7, with D hard to call. The CDR3 totals 14 residues. CDR1 LNHDA and CDR2 SQIVND come from the germline V gene (reference sequence). V lost 4 bases to trimming and J lost 4 bases, with 14 bases between them. The CDR3 region is CASSTTLEFYEQYF. The CDR3 DNA is TGTGCCAGTAGTACTACTCTGGAGTTTTACGAGCAGTACTTC.